This is a list of T cell receptor beta chains from one sample in a study of blood T cell repertoires in COVID-19. This table comes from immunoSEQ multiplex PCR, and its TCRdb copy is limited to in-frame clones, with some not included. This sample has 35,000 to 50,000 clones; roughly 73% occur once, and the top ten carry approximately 62%. Sequenced material: peripheral blood. The receptors come from a man older than 75 with acute or convalescent COVID-19. The CDR3 runs from the conserved cysteine through the conserved F or W. The D gene is left open where the match is weak. Clone size is not always given. Where it is, it says once, few, many or a class for expanded clones.

v_gene: TRBV2; abundance: NA; j_gene: TRBJ2-7; d_gene: TRBD2; CDR3aa: CASRGLAGGRYEQYF; CDR3nt: TGTGCCAGCAGGGGACTAGCGGGAGGGCGGTACGAGCAGTACTTC
v_gene: TRBV10-3; abundance: NA; j_gene: TRBJ2-1; d_gene: TRBD2; CDR3aa: CATRLAGLGEQFF; CDR3nt: TGTGCCACTCGACTAGCGGGATTAGGTGAGCAGTTCTTC
v_gene: TRBV7-3; abundance: NA; j_gene: TRBJ1-1; d_gene: NA; CDR3aa: CASSRQGPGANTEAFF; CDR3nt: TGTGCCAGCAGCCGTCAAGGGCCGGGAGCCAACACTGAAGCTTTCTTT
v_gene: TRBV19; abundance: NA; j_gene: TRBJ2-1; d_gene: TRBD2; CDR3aa: CASSRREAQRVYNEQFF; CDR3nt: TGTGCCAGTTCCCGGCGGGAGGCCCAGAGGGTTTACAATGAGCAGTTCTTC
v_gene: TRBV18; abundance: NA; j_gene: TRBJ1-1; d_gene: NA; CDR3aa: CASSATGMTEAFF; CDR3nt: TGTGCCAGCTCAGCTACAGGGATGACTGAAGCTTTCTTT
v_gene: TRBV2; abundance: NA; j_gene: TRBJ2-3; d_gene: TRBD2; CDR3aa: CATGTSGRSSTDTQYF; CDR3nt: TGTGCCACCGGGACTAGCGGGCGGAGTAGCACAGATACGCAGTATTTT
v_gene: TRBV5-1; abundance: few; j_gene: TRBJ1-1; d_gene: NA; CDR3aa: CASSPAEGEAGRRGMNTEAFF; CDR3nt: TGCGCCAGCAGCCCCGCAGAAGGGGAGGCCGGACGTAGGGGCATGAACACTGAAGCTTTCTTT
v_gene: TRBV28; abundance: NA; j_gene: TRBJ2-1; d_gene: TRBD2; CDR3aa: CASSLGLAGAEQFF; CDR3nt: TGTGCCAGCAGTTTAGGGCTAGCGGGAGCCGAGCAGTTCTTC
v_gene: TRBV12-3/TRBV12-4; abundance: many; j_gene: TRBJ1-6; d_gene: NA; CDR3aa: CASSWDTDSPLHF; CDR3nt: TGTGCCAGCAGTTGGGACACTGATTCACCCCTCCACTTT
v_gene: TRBV6-4; abundance: NA; j_gene: TRBJ1-1; d_gene: NA; CDR3aa: CASSLRAEYTEAFF; CDR3nt: TGTGCCAGCAGTCTCAGGGCAGAATACACTGAAGCTTTCTTT
v_gene: TRBV6-1; abundance: NA; j_gene: TRBJ1-2; d_gene: TRBD1; CDR3aa: CASSEAGTGGGYGYTF; CDR3nt: TGTGCCAGCAGTGAAGCTGGGACAGGGGGCGGCTATGGCTACACCTTC
v_gene: TRBV4-2; abundance: NA; j_gene: TRBJ2-1; d_gene: TRBD2; CDR3aa: CASSQPSGRGEQFF; CDR3nt: TGTGCCAGCAGCCAACCTAGCGGGAGGGGTGAGCAGTTCTTC
v_gene: TRBV7-2; abundance: NA; j_gene: TRBJ2-7; d_gene: TRBD2; CDR3aa: CASSLAGTSGSREQYF; CDR3nt: TGTGCCAGCAGCTTAGCCGGTACTAGCGGGAGTCGGGAGCAGTACTTC
v_gene: TRBV29-1; abundance: NA; j_gene: TRBJ2-3; d_gene: TRBD2; CDR3aa: CSVRTSGSGTDTQYF; CDR3nt: TGCAGCGTCCGAACTAGCGGGAGCGGCACAGATACGCAGTATTTT
v_gene: TRBV7-9; abundance: NA; j_gene: TRBJ2-3; d_gene: TRBD2; CDR3aa: CASSLPGLANTQYF; CDR3nt: TGTGCCAGCAGCTTACCGGGACTAGCAAATACGCAGTATTTT
v_gene: TRBV5-1; abundance: few; j_gene: TRBJ1-1; d_gene: TRBD1; CDR3aa: CASSYTGGNTEAFF; CDR3nt: TGCGCCAGCAGCTACACAGGGGGGAACACTGAAGCTTTCTTT
v_gene: TRBV7-2; abundance: NA; j_gene: TRBJ1-2; d_gene: NA; CDR3aa: CASSLGGNYGYTF; CDR3nt: TGTGCCAGCAGCTTAGGAGGTAACTATGGCTACACCTTC
v_gene: TRBV14; abundance: once; j_gene: TRBJ2-7; d_gene: TRBD1; CDR3aa: CASSLQGVSYEQYF; CDR3nt: TGTGCCAGCAGCCTACAGGGGGTCTCCTACGAGCAGTACTTC
v_gene: TRBV5-6; abundance: NA; j_gene: TRBJ2-5; d_gene: NA; CDR3aa: CASSLAGGARGKETQYF; CDR3nt: TGTGCCAGCAGCTTGGCTGGGGGGGCGAGGGGGAAAGAGACCCAGTACTTC
v_gene: TRBV28; abundance: once; j_gene: TRBJ1-2; d_gene: NA; CDR3aa: CASSPRGGANYGYTF; CDR3nt: TGTGCCAGCAGTCCTCGAGGAGGAGCTAACTATGGCTACACCTTC
v_gene: TRBV11-1; abundance: once; j_gene: TRBJ1-6; d_gene: NA; CDR3aa: CASSVDRIGDSPLHF; CDR3nt: TGTGCCAGCAGCGTCGACAGGATCGGAGATTCACCCCTCCACTTT
v_gene: TRBV6-6; abundance: once; j_gene: TRBJ2-7; d_gene: TRBD1; CDR3aa: CASSSTGAYEQYF; CDR3nt: TGTGCCAGCAGCTCGACAGGGGCCTACGAGCAGTACTTC
v_gene: TRBV9; abundance: NA; j_gene: TRBJ2-3; d_gene: TRBD1; CDR3aa: CASSPSQGASTDTQYF; CDR3nt: TGTGCCAGCAGCCCCAGTCAGGGGGCTAGTACAGATACGCAGTATTTT
v_gene: TRBV19; abundance: NA; j_gene: TRBJ2-5; d_gene: NA; CDR3aa: CASSPGGQRGETQYF; CDR3nt: TGTGCCAGTAGTCCGGGCGGGCAACGCGGGGAGACCCAGTACTTC
v_gene: TRBV24-1; abundance: NA; j_gene: TRBJ2-3; d_gene: TRBD1; CDR3aa: CATSRQGGTDTQYF; CDR3nt: TGTGCCACCAGTAGACAGGGGGGCACAGATACGCAGTATTTT
v_gene: TRBV7-2; abundance: few; j_gene: TRBJ2-1; d_gene: NA; CDR3aa: CASSKTNRDEQFF; CDR3nt: TGTGCCAGCAGCAAGACTAACAGGGATGAGCAGTTCTTC
v_gene: TRBV19; abundance: NA; j_gene: TRBJ1-5; d_gene: NA; CDR3aa: CASRTSGRTGNQPQHF; CDR3nt: TGTGCCAGTAGAACGTCGGGGAGGACGGGCAATCAGCCCCAGCATTTT
v_gene: TRBV28; abundance: NA; j_gene: TRBJ1-4; d_gene: TRBD1; CDR3aa: CASTGGLEKLFF; CDR3nt: TGTGCCAGCACAGGGGGCCTTGAAAAACTGTTTTTT
v_gene: TRBV9; abundance: few; j_gene: TRBJ2-7; d_gene: TRBD2; CDR3aa: CASSRRTGTEASGRAREYEQYF; CDR3nt: TGTGCCAGCAGCCGAAGGACAGGGACTGAAGCTAGCGGGAGGGCGAGGGAATACGAGCAGTACTTC
v_gene: TRBV18; abundance: NA; j_gene: TRBJ2-7; d_gene: TRBD2; CDR3aa: CASSPRTSGAYEQYF; CDR3nt: TGTGCCAGCTCACCTCGGACTAGCGGGGCTTACGAGCAGTACTTC
v_gene: TRBV18; abundance: NA; j_gene: TRBJ1-1; d_gene: NA; CDR3aa: CASSPRRDMNTEAFF; CDR3nt: TGTGCCAGCTCACCCCGACGGGATATGAACACTGAAGCTTTCTTT
v_gene: TRBV29-1; abundance: NA; j_gene: TRBJ1-1; d_gene: NA; CDR3aa: CSGTGWQRAFF; CDR3nt: TGCAGCGGTACAGGGTGGCAACGGGCTTTCTTT
v_gene: TRBV6-5; abundance: NA; j_gene: TRBJ2-7; d_gene: TRBD2; CDR3aa: CASRKREGAPYEQYF; CDR3nt: TGTGCCAGCAGAAAGCGGGAGGGGGCCCCCTACGAGCAGTACTTC
v_gene: TRBV9; abundance: NA; j_gene: TRBJ2-5; d_gene: TRBD1; CDR3aa: CASSPWGDRVETQYF; CDR3nt: TGTGCCAGCAGCCCCTGGGGGGACAGGGTCGAGACCCAGTACTTC
v_gene: TRBV19; abundance: NA; j_gene: TRBJ2-1; d_gene: NA; CDR3aa: CASSNAGLTNEQFF; CDR3nt: TGTGCCAGTAGTAACGCGGGACTTACAAATGAGCAGTTCTTC
v_gene: TRBV27; abundance: NA; j_gene: TRBJ1-4; d_gene: NA; CDR3aa: CASGGHPTNEKLFF; CDR3nt: TGTGCCAGCGGCGGACATCCTACTAATGAAAAACTGTTTTTT
v_gene: TRBV27; abundance: NA; j_gene: TRBJ2-1; d_gene: TRBD1; CDR3aa: CASSFTGDNEQFF; CDR3nt: TGTGCCAGCAGTTTTACAGGGGACAATGAGCAGTTCTTC
v_gene: TRBV7-3; abundance: NA; j_gene: TRBJ2-1; d_gene: TRBD2; CDR3aa: CASSPSLTSGSWDEQFF; CDR3nt: TGTGCCAGCAGCCCCTCCCTGACTAGCGGGAGCTGGGATGAGCAGTTCTTC
v_gene: TRBV19; abundance: NA; j_gene: TRBJ2-2; d_gene: TRBD2; CDR3aa: CASSIESPGGGELFF; CDR3nt: TGTGCCAGTAGTATCGAGAGCCCGGGGGGCGGGGAGCTGTTTTTT
v_gene: TRBV2; abundance: once; j_gene: TRBJ2-7; d_gene: NA; CDR3aa: CASRPRGHSYEQYF; CDR3nt: TGTGCCAGCAGGCCCAGGGGTCATTCCTACGAGCAGTACTTC
v_gene: TRBV19; abundance: NA; j_gene: TRBJ1-6; d_gene: TRBD1; CDR3aa: CASSMGGQGPPLHF; CDR3nt: TGTGCCAGTAGTATGGGGGGACAGGGGCCACCCCTCCACTTT
v_gene: TRBV6-5; abundance: NA; j_gene: TRBJ2-7; d_gene: NA; CDR3aa: CASRTSPYEQYF; CDR3nt: TGTGCCAGCAGAACATCCCCCTACGAGCAGTACTTC
v_gene: TRBV7-2; abundance: NA; j_gene: TRBJ1-5; d_gene: TRBD1; CDR3aa: CASSPGGQANQPQHF; CDR3nt: TGTGCCAGCAGCCCGGGGGGACAGGCCAATCAGCCCCAGCATTTT
v_gene: TRBV13; abundance: NA; j_gene: TRBJ2-2; d_gene: NA; CDR3aa: CASKVGSSTGELFF; CDR3nt: TGTGCCAGCAAGGTCGGGAGTAGTACCGGGGAGCTGTTTTTT
v_gene: TRBV27; abundance: NA; j_gene: TRBJ2-5; d_gene: TRBD1; CDR3aa: CASRPTGTGDETQYF; CDR3nt: TGTGCCAGCAGACCCACCGGGACAGGGGATGAGACCCAGTACTTC
v_gene: TRBV28; abundance: NA; j_gene: TRBJ1-4; d_gene: TRBD1; CDR3aa: CASSLIGRGQTNEKLFF; CDR3nt: TGTGCCAGCAGTTTAATCGGCAGGGGGCAAACTAATGAAAAACTGTTTTTT
v_gene: TRBV9; abundance: NA; j_gene: TRBJ2-3; d_gene: TRBD2; CDR3aa: CASSVLAGADTQYF; CDR3nt: TGTGCCAGCAGCGTACTAGCGGGAGCAGATACGCAGTATTTT
v_gene: TRBV5-3; abundance: NA; j_gene: TRBJ2-7; d_gene: NA; CDR3aa: CARSLEAGISYEQYF; CDR3nt: TGTGCCAGAAGCTTGGAGGCAGGGATTTCCTACGAGCAGTACTTC
v_gene: TRBV19; abundance: NA; j_gene: TRBJ2-1; d_gene: NA; CDR3aa: CASRTLASSYNEQFF; CDR3nt: TGTGCCAGTAGGACGCTAGCTAGCTCCTACAATGAGCAGTTCTTC
v_gene: TRBV7-9; abundance: NA; j_gene: TRBJ2-7; d_gene: TRBD1; CDR3aa: CASSEIQGRSGEQYF; CDR3nt: TGTGCCAGCAGCGAAATACAGGGGCGCTCGGGCGAGCAGTACTTC
v_gene: TRBV19; abundance: NA; j_gene: TRBJ1-1; d_gene: TRBD1; CDR3aa: CASSWGTVNTEAFF; CDR3nt: TGTGCCAGTAGTTGGGGGACAGTGAACACTGAAGCTTTCTTT
v_gene: TRBV5-5; abundance: NA; j_gene: TRBJ2-3; d_gene: TRBD1; CDR3aa: CASSSRTGTDTQYF; CDR3nt: TGTGCCAGCAGCTCCCGGACAGGTACAGATACGCAGTATTTT
v_gene: TRBV5-4; abundance: NA; j_gene: TRBJ2-6; d_gene: NA; CDR3aa: CASSRPGTGSGANVPTF; CDR3nt: TGTGCCAGCAGCCGTCCCGGGACTGGCTCTGGGGCCAACGTCCCGACTTTC
v_gene: TRBV27; abundance: NA; j_gene: TRBJ2-7; d_gene: TRBD2; CDR3aa: CASSPHRLAGADEQYF; CDR3nt: TGTGCCAGCAGTCCCCATAGACTAGCGGGAGCCGACGAGCAGTACTTC
v_gene: TRBV24-1; abundance: NA; j_gene: TRBJ2-7; d_gene: TRBD1; CDR3aa: CATSEPGQPYEQYF; CDR3nt: TGTGCCACCAGTGAACCGGGACAGCCCTACGAGCAGTACTTC
v_gene: TRBV6-5; abundance: NA; j_gene: TRBJ2-2; d_gene: NA; CDR3aa: CASSWGPAPNTGELFF; CDR3nt: TGTGCCAGCAGTTGGGGCCCGGCACCGAACACCGGGGAGCTGTTTTTT
v_gene: TRBV29-1; abundance: NA; j_gene: TRBJ2-3; d_gene: TRBD1; CDR3aa: CSVTGGGITDTQYF; CDR3nt: TGCAGCGTTACAGGGGGCGGCATCACAGATACGCAGTATTTT
v_gene: TRBV2; abundance: few; j_gene: TRBJ1-5; d_gene: NA; CDR3aa: CASSEQGLGNQPQHF; CDR3nt: TGTGCCAGCAGTGAACAGGGGTTAGGCAATCAGCCCCAGCATTTT
v_gene: TRBV10-1; abundance: once; j_gene: TRBJ2-3; d_gene: TRBD2; CDR3aa: CASSDPGTSGRENTQYF; CDR3nt: TGCGCCAGCAGTGACCCCGGGACTAGCGGGAGGGAAAATACGCAGTATTTT
v_gene: TRBV28; abundance: NA; j_gene: TRBJ2-3; d_gene: TRBD2; CDR3aa: CASRSSGPTDTQYF; CDR3nt: TGTGCCAGCAGGTCTAGCGGTCCCACAGATACGCAGTATTTT